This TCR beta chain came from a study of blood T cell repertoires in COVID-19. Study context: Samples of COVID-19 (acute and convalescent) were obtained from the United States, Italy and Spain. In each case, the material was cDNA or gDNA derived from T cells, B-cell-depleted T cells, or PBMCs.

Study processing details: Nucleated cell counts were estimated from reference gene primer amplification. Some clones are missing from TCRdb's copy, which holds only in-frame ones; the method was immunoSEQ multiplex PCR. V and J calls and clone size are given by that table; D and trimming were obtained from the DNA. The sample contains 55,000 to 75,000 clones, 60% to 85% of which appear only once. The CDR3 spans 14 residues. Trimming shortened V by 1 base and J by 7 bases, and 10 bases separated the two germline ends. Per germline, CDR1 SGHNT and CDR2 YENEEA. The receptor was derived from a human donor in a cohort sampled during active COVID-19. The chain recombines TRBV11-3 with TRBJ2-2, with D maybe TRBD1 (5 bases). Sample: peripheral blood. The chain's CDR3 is CASSLVQGGGELFF. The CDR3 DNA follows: TGTGCCAGCAGCTTAGTCCAGGGCGGCGGGGAGCTGTTTTTT.